Each of the 27 T cell receptor beta chains below was sequenced from the same sample in a study of cytomegalovirus exposure and HLA in healthy donors. In the PCR, 60 Vbeta and 13 Jbeta primers were used. Profiling relied on immunoSEQ multiplex PCR, and the TCRdb table lists in-frame clones only, not all of them. The table records tens of thousands of clones, roughly 60% of them present only once. The sequenced material came from PBMCs. The receptors come from a woman between 50 and 59 years old in good health and CMV-seropositive.

The chain recombines TRBV5-1 with TRBJ1-1; 8 bases line up with TRBD1. Losses at the gene ends were 4 bases for V and 4 bases for J; bases not matched to a gene: 3. The germline CDR1 and CDR2 sequences are SGHRS and YFSETQ. The CDR3 extends over 13 amino acids. The CDR3 here is CASSPQGATEAFF. CDR3 in DNA: TGCGCCAGCAGCCCCCAGGGGGCCACTGAAGCTTTCTTT.

The V gene is TRBV7-6, the J gene TRBJ1-6; D might be TRBD1 (5 bases). Germline V CDR1 and CDR2: SGHVS, FNYEAQ. CDR3 length: 15 residues. Trimming left V 5 bases short and J 8 bases short, with 16 bases between. CDR3 region: CASSRGGRVDSPLHF. CDR3 DNA sequence: TGTGCCAGCAGCCGAGGCGGCAGGGTAGATTCACCCCTCCACTTT.

The genes are TRBV9 and TRBJ2-5, with D uncertain. The CDR3 is 14 residues long. V was trimmed by 3 bases and J by 5 bases, leaving 14 bases between them. CDR1 SGDLS and CDR2 YYNGEE come from the germline V gene. This CDR3 reads CASSAGSQRETQYF. Written as DNA, the CDR3 is TGTGCCAGCAGCGCCGGTTCCCAGAGGGAGACCCAGTACTTC.

The rearrangement uses TRBV29-1 and TRBJ2-1; 9 bases match TRBD1. Looked up from germline, CDR1 is SQVTM and CDR2 is ANQGSEA. Trimming at V came to 3 bases and at J to 9 bases, leaving 9 bases not matched to a gene. The CDR3 sequence is 14 residues long. CDR3 sequence (DNA): TGCAGCGTTGACCCGGGACAGGGATCGAGTGAGCAGTTCTTC. Its protein product is CSVDPGQGSSEQFF.

The chain is built from TRBV6-5 and TRBJ1-6; D uncertain. V lost 9 bases, J lost 9 bases, and 6 bases lay in between. From germline, CDR1 is MNHEY and CDR2 SVGAGI. This CDR3 is built from 10 residues. CDR3 coding DNA: TGTGCCAGGGAGGTTTCACCCCTCCACTTT. As protein: CAREVSPLHF.

This rearrangement joins TRBV7-2 to TRBJ2-7, with a tentative D call TRBD2 (6 bases). V lost 5 bases to trimming and J lost 3 bases, with 11 bases between them. CDR3 length equals 13 residues. The germline V gene has CDR1 SGHTA and CDR2 FQGNSA. The CDR3 sequence is CASSRGKNYEQYF. The CDR3 DNA sequence: TGTGCCAGCAGCCGCGGGAAGAACTACGAGCAGTACTTC.

The chain links TRBV28 to TRBJ1-4, with a tentative D call TRBD1 (5 bases). The CDR3 has 12 residues. CDR1 MDHEN and CDR2 SYDVKM come from the germline V gene. The ends were cut back, 8 bases at V and 8 bases at J, with 12 bases in the middle. CDR3 nucleotides: TGTGCCAGCGTGGGGGGGGGAGAAAAACTGTTTTTT. This codes for CASVGGGEKLFF. The whole variable domain, filled in from reference TRBV28 and TRBJ1-4, reads DVKVTQSSRYLVKRTGEKVFLECVQDMDHENMFWYRQDPGLGLRLIYFSYDVKMKEKGDIPEGYSVSREKKERFSLILESASTNQTSMYLCASVGGGEKLFFGSGTQLSVL.

V gene TRBV7-9 combines with J gene TRBJ2-3, with 7 bases matching TRBD1. CDR1 and CDR2 from the germline V gene are SEHNR and FQNEAQ (reference sequence). The CDR3 extends over 16 amino acids. The ends lost 1 base at V and 1 base at J; junction bases unmatched: 5. CDR3 nucleotides: TGTGCCAGCAGCTTAGGTCGCGACAGGGGCACAGATACGCAGTATTTT. It specifies CASSLGRDRGTDTQYF.

In its sample, this clone was seen once. V and J are TRBV7-9 and TRBJ2-5, with 8 positions matching TRBD1. The CDR3 totals 13 residues. Germline V CDR1 and CDR2: SEHNR, FQNEAQ (reference sequence). The J segment lost 3 bases and the V segment lost 7 bases, leaving 4 bases of the junction unmatched. CDR3 sequence: CASTSTGEETQYF. In DNA form, the CDR3 reads TGTGCCAGCACCTCGACAGGGGAAGAGACCCAGTACTTC.

This clone has more than one count but fewer than ten. The chain recombines TRBV29-1 with TRBJ2-3; 12 bases agree with TRBD2. J was trimmed by 5 bases and V by 2 bases; bases with no gene match: 5. CDR3 length: 15 amino acids. Looked up from germline, CDR1 is SQVTM and CDR2 is ANQGSEA. CDR3 nucleotide sequence: TGCAGCGTTGAACTAGCGGGGGGGCCCGGAGATACGCAGTATTTT. It codes for CSVELAGGPGDTQYF.

The genes are TRBV30 and TRBJ2-7; D perhaps matches TRBD1 (5 bases). This CDR3 is built from 14 residues. The germline gives CDR1 GTSNPN, CDR2 SVGIG (reference sequence). The V gene lost 2 bases and the J gene lost 4 bases, with 15 bases spanning the gap. The CDR3 reads CAWSRRAVGYEQYF. CDR3 bases: TGTGCCTGGAGTCGCAGGGCAGTTGGATACGAGCAGTACTTC.

In its sample, this clone was seen a few times. The chain recombines TRBV18 with TRBJ1-1; D is perhaps TRBD1 (5 bases). The CDR3 has 14 residues. In germline, CDR1 is KGHSH, CDR2 LQKENI. With 3 bases removed from V and 0 bases from J, the gap between germline ends came to 8 bases. In DNA, the CDR3 is TGTGCCAGCTCACCGGGGGGTATGAACACTGAAGCTTTCTTT. It specifies CASSPGGMNTEAFF.

The V gene is TRBV7-6, the J gene TRBJ2-5, with 10 positions matching TRBD2. The J call may be wrong; the DNA end is better matched by TRBJ2-7. The CDR3 totals 14 residues. CDR1 and CDR2 from the germline V gene are SGHVS and FNYEAQ. CDR3 bases: TGTGCCAGCAGCTTACTAGCGGGGGCCTACGAGCAGTACTTC. Protein sequence: CASSLLAGAYEQYF.

This chain uses TRBV7-6 with TRBJ2-1; 9 bases are shared with TRBD2. Germline V lookup: CDR1 SGHVS, CDR2 FNYEAQ. The CDR3 runs 16 residues. The V and J ends lost 5 bases and 4 bases, in that order; junction bases with no gene match: 9. The CDR3 coding sequence is TGTGCCAGCAGCCCCCTGGGGACTAGCAAATACAATGAGCAGTTCTTC. Translating it yields CASSPLGTSKYNEQFF.

In nucleotides, the CDR3 is TGTGCCAGCAGCTTGAGCGGGAGAAACACTGAAGCTTTCTTT. Its translation is CASSLSGRNTEAFF. This sequence joins TRBV11-3 and TRBJ1-1; D remains ambiguous. V lost 3 bases, J lost 2 bases, and 10 bases lay in between. The CDR3 covers 14 residues. The germline V gene encodes CDR1 SGHNT and CDR2 YENEEA.

The chain combines TRBV7-7 with TRBJ2-3; 7 nucleotides agree with TRBD1. This CDR3 spans 15 amino acids. Trimming took 5 bases from V and 1 from J; bases not matched to a gene: 6. In germline, CDR1 is SSHAT, CDR2 FNYEAQ (reference sequence). The CDR3: CASSQGTDRTDTQYF. Here the CDR3 DNA reads TGTGCCAGCAGCCAAGGGACAGACCGCACAGATACGCAGTATTTT.

The rearrangement joins TRBV6-1 to TRBJ2-4; weak D call: TRBD2 (5 bases). The CDR3 has 15 residues. Germline loops: CDR1 MNHNS, CDR2 SASEGT. The germline V and J ends were trimmed by 0 bases and 8 bases, with 14 bases remaining between them. This CDR3 reads CASSEAYGSGDIQYF. CDR3 coding DNA: TGTGCCAGCAGTGAAGCTTACGGCTCCGGGGACATTCAGTACTTC.

The CDR3 DNA follows: TGTGCCAGCAGAACTCCGGACAGGGTGGCCCACGAGCAGTACTTC. Encoded protein: CASRTPDRVAHEQYF. This chain links TRBV6-5 with TRBJ2-7, with 8 bases fitting TRBD1. Germline trimming cut 6 bases from V and 5 bases from J; bases unmatched to any gene: 12. Per the germline V gene, CDR1 is MNHEY and CDR2 is SVGAGI. CDR3 length: 15 amino acids.

This clone was picked up one time. The chain has TRBV5-1 and TRBJ2-3; 11 bases agree with TRBD2. The CDR3 runs 17 residues. Per the germline V gene, CDR1 is SGHRS and CDR2 is YFSETQ. The junction had 9 bases not matched to a gene; V was cut back by 2 bases and J by 4 bases. CDR3 in DNA: TGCGCCAGCAGCTTAGCGACCGGGACTAGCGGCTCAGATACGCAGTATTTT. Amino acids: CASSLATGTSGSDTQYF.

The chain employs TRBV5-4 and TRBJ2-3; TRBD2 matches at 10 bases. There are 16 residues in the CDR3. Per the germline V gene, CDR1 is SGHNT and CDR2 is YYREEE (reference sequence). V lost 4 bases to trimming and J lost 5 bases; unmatched junction nucleotides: 10. CDR3 coding DNA: TGTGCCAGCAGCCCCAACCCCTCTAGCGGGGGAGATACGCAGTATTTT. This encodes CASSPNPSSGGDTQYF.

In its sample, this clone was seen a few times. The rearrangement uses TRBV27 and TRBJ2-1, with TRBD1 matching 8 bases. V lost 5 bases and J lost 3; bases outside the gene matches: 9. CDR1 and CDR2 from the germline V gene are MNHEY and SMNVEV (reference sequence). This CDR3 region has 16 residues. CDR3 sequence: CASSSPGGYYYNEQFF. The DNA of the CDR3 is TGTGCCAGCAGTAGCCCAGGGGGCTACTACTACAATGAGCAGTTCTTC.

The chain links TRBV5-8 to TRBJ1-5; 9 nucleotides agree with TRBD1. Trimming at V came to 1 base and at J to 0 bases, leaving 11 bases not matched to a gene. Germline V lookup: CDR1 SGHTS, CDR2 YDEGEE. The CDR3 totals 19 residues. CDR3 DNA sequence: TGTGCCAGCAGCTTGAACCCGGACAGGGGACTTTTTAGCAATCAGCCCCAGCATTTT. Translating it yields CASSLNPDRGLFSNQPQHF.

This clone has a handful of counts. The chain has TRBV6-5 and TRBJ1-2; weak D call: TRBD1 (5 bases). The CDR3 loop spans 13 amino acids. Per the germline V gene, CDR1 is MNHEY and CDR2 is SVGAGI. Trimming shortened V by 0 bases and J by 6 bases, and 8 bases separated the two germline ends. The CDR3 is CASSYSAGDGYTF. The CDR3, as DNA: TGTGCCAGCAGTTACTCGGCGGGGGATGGCTACACCTTC.

The rearrangement links TRBV9 to TRBJ1-3, with D maybe TRBD1 (5 bases). The CDR3 covers 14 residues. Deletions cut 0 bases from V and 2 bases from J, with 6 bases between. Per germline, CDR1 SGDLS and CDR2 YYNGEE. CDR3 loop: CASSVGQTGNTIYF. Here the CDR3 DNA reads TGTGCCAGCAGCGTAGGACAGACTGGAAACACCATATATTTT.

The chain is built from TRBV11-2 and TRBJ1-5; no definite D call. The germline V and J ends were trimmed by 0 bases and 5 bases, with 5 bases remaining between them. Germline CDR1 reads SGHAT; CDR2 reads FQNNGV. This CDR3 comprises 13 residues. The CDR3 reads CASSLDPYQPQHF. The CDR3 DNA follows: TGTGCCAGCAGCTTAGACCCTTATCAGCCCCAGCATTTT. The entire variable domain, with the rest obtained from reference TRBV11-2 and TRBJ1-5, is as follows: EAGVAQSPRYKIIEKRQSVAFWCNPISGHATLYWYQQILGQGPKLLIQFQNNGVVDDSQLPKDRFSAERLKGVDSTLKIQPAKLEDSAVYLCASSLDPYQPQHFGDGTRLSIL.

The chain recombines TRBV2 with TRBJ2-5; 10 positions agree with TRBD2. V dropped 4 bases and J dropped 5; count of bases not matched to a gene: 7. The germline V gene has CDR1 SNHLY and CDR2 FYNNEI. The CDR3 has 15 amino acids. CDR3 residues: CASSVERGGGETQYF. Written as DNA, the CDR3 is TGTGCCAGCAGTGTTGAGCGGGGGGGCGGCGAGACCCAGTACTTC. Supplemented by reference TRBV2 and TRBJ2-5, the full variable domain reads EPEVTQTPSHQVTQMGQEVILRCVPISNHLYFYWYRQILGQKVEFLVSFYNNEISEKSEIFDDQFSVERPDGSNFTLKIRSTKLEDSAMYFCASSVERGGGETQYFGPGTRLLVL.

CDR3 in amino acids: CASSPSGTGSNTEAFF. In nucleotides, the CDR3 is TGTGCCAGCAGTCCATCCGGGACAGGATCGAACACTGAAGCTTTCTTT. The chain couples TRBV28 to TRBJ1-1; 8 nucleotides agree with TRBD1. V dropped 5 bases and J dropped 1; count of bases not matched to a gene: 9. The CDR3 is 16 residues long. In germline, CDR1 is MDHEN, CDR2 SYDVKM.